This is a list of T cell receptor beta chains from one sample in a study of blood T cells in healthy people across ages. In TCRdb, the 5' RACE reads were re-called with MiXCR into one record per CDR3 protein. Among some 1 million distinct CDR3 sequences listed, 40% to 50% were seen once. Material for sequencing was blood. Source of these receptors: a woman aged 55-69 years in good health. The CDR3 runs from the conserved cysteine through the conserved F or W. D genes are given only for firm matches. For some rows the clone size is stated as once, few or many, or as a class when expanded; others skip it.

cdr3_nt	cdr3_aa	cdr3_length	v_call	j_call	clone_size	d_call
TGTGCCAGCACTCTTGGACAGGGTTTTTTGGATACGCGGTATTTT	CASTLGQGFLDTRYF	15	TRBV5-5	TRBJ2-3	-	TRBD1
TGTGCCAGCAGTGCCGGAGCAAAGGTAACAGATACGCAGTATTTT	CASSAGAKVTDTQYF	15	TRBV6-1	TRBJ2-3	-	-
TGTGCCAGCAGTCTCGGGTACCGTGGCGCATCAGAGCAGTTCTTC	CASSLGYRGASEQFF	15	TRBV27	TRBJ2-1	-	-
TGTGCCAGCAGTTACTCGTTCCGGGATCGGGGGGAAAACATTCAGTACTTC	CASSYSFRDRGENIQYF	17	TRBV6-6	TRBJ2-4	-	TRBD2
TGTGCCAGCAGTCAGGGGGCGTTTAGTCGCGAGCAGTACTTC	CASSQGAFSREQYF	14	TRBV6-2/TRBV6-3	TRBJ2-7	few	TRBD1
TGTGCCAGCAGCCAGGGGGGGGGCTTAGACTATGGCTACACCTTC	CASSQGGGLDYGYTF	15	TRBV4-2	TRBJ1-2	-	-
TGCGCCAGCAGCCCCGTTCGGCCCTTAGGCAATCAGCCCCAGCATTTT	CASSPVRPLGNQPQHF	16	TRBV5-1	TRBJ1-5	-	-
TGCAGTGCCCGTCCTCGGGGGGGTCCCAGCTTCTATGGCTACACCTTC	CSARPRGGPSFYGYTF	16	TRBV20-1	TRBJ1-2	-	-
TGCAGTGCTAGTGTTCAGGGGAAAGGGGAGACCCAGTACTTC	CSASVQGKGETQYF	14	TRBV20-1	TRBJ2-5	-	-
TGTGCCAGCAGAATATCGAGGGTTGACTATGGCTACACCTTC	CASRISRVDYGYTF	14	TRBV27	TRBJ1-2	-	-
TGCAGTGCGCCTCTAGCGGGAGGCAATGAGCAGTTCTTC	CSAPLAGGNEQFF	13	TRBV20-1	TRBJ2-1	-	TRBD2
TGTGCCACCTTTAGTCCCGGGACAGGGAGCTACACCTTC	CATFSPGTGSYTF	13	TRBV24-1	TRBJ1-2	-	TRBD1
TGTGCCAGCAGTTTATTCTGGGGAGAGAAGAGCACTGAAGCTTTCTTT	CASSLFWGEKSTEAFF	16	TRBV27	TRBJ1-1	-	-
TGCGCCAGCAGCTCCGGGACAGGGGTAGGGTACGAGCAGTACTTC	CASSSGTGVGYEQYF	15	TRBV5-1	TRBJ2-7	-	TRBD1
TGTGCCAGCAGTTTCGACAGGGGGGACGGCTACACCTTC	CASSFDRGDGYTF	13	TRBV12-3/TRBV12-4	TRBJ1-2	many	TRBD1
TGTGCCAGCTCACCCCAGGATAGCAATCAGCCCCAGCATTTT	CASSPQDSNQPQHF	14	TRBV18	TRBJ1-5	-	-
TGCAGCGTTGGCTCTGACGGCTCCTACGAGCAGTACTTC	CSVGSDGSYEQYF	13	TRBV29-1	TRBJ2-7	-	-
TGTGCCAGCAGCCCAATGGGGACTAGCGGACAAAACACAGATACGCAGTATTTT	CASSPMGTSGQNTDTQYF	18	TRBV12-3/TRBV12-4	TRBJ2-3	-	TRBD2
TGTGCCAGCAGCGGTGTAGCGGGGGACAATCCTAGCACAGATACGCAGTATTTT	CASSGVAGDNPSTDTQYF	18	TRBV4-2	TRBJ2-3	-	TRBD2
TGTGCCACCGGGGGACAGGGGCTTTACGAGCAGTACTTC	CATGGQGLYEQYF	13	TRBV15	TRBJ2-7	few	TRBD1
TGTGCCAGCAGTGGATGGGACACTTCCAAGGGCACTGAAGCTTTCTTT	CASSGWDTSKGTEAFF	16	TRBV6-1	TRBJ1-1	once	-
TGCAGCGTTGGAGGGCTCGACGACGAGCAGTACTTC	CSVGGLDDEQYF	12	TRBV29-1	TRBJ2-7	few	-
TGTGCCAGCAGTAAACGGGGACTGTCCCAAGAGACCCAGTACTTC	CASSKRGLSQETQYF	15	TRBV12-3/TRBV12-4	TRBJ2-5	-	-
TGCAGTGCATCCGGGACAGGCAACCATGGCTACACCTTC	CSASGTGNHGYTF	13	TRBV20-1	TRBJ1-2	-	TRBD1
TGTGCCAGCAGTTTAGGGCCGACTTACACTGAAGCTTTCTTT	CASSLGPTYTEAFF	14	TRBV12-3/TRBV12-4	TRBJ1-1	-	-
TGTGCCAGCAGATATAGCGGGAGGGGTTACGAGCAGTACTTC	CASRYSGRGYEQYF	14	TRBV12-3/TRBV12-4	TRBJ2-7	-	TRBD2
TGCAGTGCTCAAGAGCCGTCGGGGACTGAAGCTTTCTTT	CSAQEPSGTEAFF	13	TRBV20-1	TRBJ1-1	-	-
TGTGCCTGGAGTCTGCGGGACCGCTCCTACGAGCAGTACTTC	CAWSLRDRSYEQYF	14	TRBV30	TRBJ2-7	few	-
TGCGCCAGCAGCCCCACCACCAGGAGGTTCCAAGAGACCCAGTACTTC	CASSPTTRRFQETQYF	16	TRBV4-1	TRBJ2-5	few	-
TGTGCCACCAGCAGAGAGGGGACATCCGTTTACGAGCAGTACTTC	CATSREGTSVYEQYF	15	TRBV15	TRBJ2-7	-	-
TGTGCCAGCAGCCCCGGGGACAGCCCCAACTATGGCTACACCTTC	CASSPGDSPNYGYTF	15	TRBV9	TRBJ1-2	few	TRBD1
TGTGCCACCAGCAGATCGGGGGCCGATACGCAGTATTTT	CATSRSGADTQYF	13	TRBV15	TRBJ2-3	-	-
TGCAGCGTTGACGACGGACCTCCGAAAGATACGCAGTATTTT	CSVDDGPPKDTQYF	14	TRBV29-1	TRBJ2-3	-	-
TGTGCCAGCAGGACCTTCACCGGGGAGCTGTTTTTT	CASRTFTGELFF	12	TRBV7-7	TRBJ2-2	-	-